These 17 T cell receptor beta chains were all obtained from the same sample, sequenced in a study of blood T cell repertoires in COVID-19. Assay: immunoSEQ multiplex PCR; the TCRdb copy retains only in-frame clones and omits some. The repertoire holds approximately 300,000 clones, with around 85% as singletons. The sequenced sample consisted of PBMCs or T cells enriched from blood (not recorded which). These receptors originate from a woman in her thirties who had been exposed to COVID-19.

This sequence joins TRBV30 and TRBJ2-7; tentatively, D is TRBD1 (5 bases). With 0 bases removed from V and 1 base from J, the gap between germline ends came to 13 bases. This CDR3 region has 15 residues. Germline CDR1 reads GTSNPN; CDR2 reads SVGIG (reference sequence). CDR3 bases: TGTGCCTGGAGTGTACTGTCAGGGTTGTCCTACGAGCAGTACTTC. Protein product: CAWSVLSGLSYEQYF.

Here the CDR3 reads CASSNQQGPGDYTF. The DNA of the CDR3 is TGCGCCAGCAGCAACCAACAGGGTCCGGGCGACTACACCTTC. This chain uses TRBV5-1 with TRBJ1-2, with TRBD1 as a possible D gene (6 bases). The CDR3 is made up of 14 amino acids. The germline gives CDR1 SGHRS, CDR2 YFSETQ. Trimming took off 4 bases at V and 10 bases at J, with 20 bases between the two ends.

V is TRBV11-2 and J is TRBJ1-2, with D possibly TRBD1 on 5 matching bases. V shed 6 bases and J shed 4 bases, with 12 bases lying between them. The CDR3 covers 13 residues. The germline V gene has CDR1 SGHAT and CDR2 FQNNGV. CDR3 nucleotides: TGTGCCAGCAGGGACTGGGGGGGCTATGGCTACACCTTC. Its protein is CASRDWGGYGYTF. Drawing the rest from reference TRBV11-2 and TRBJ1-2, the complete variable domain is EAGVAQSPRYKIIEKRQSVAFWCNPISGHATLYWYQQILGQGPKLLIQFQNNGVVDDSQLPKDRFSAERLKGVDSTLKIQPAKLEDSAVYLCASRDWGGYGYTFGSGTRLTVV.

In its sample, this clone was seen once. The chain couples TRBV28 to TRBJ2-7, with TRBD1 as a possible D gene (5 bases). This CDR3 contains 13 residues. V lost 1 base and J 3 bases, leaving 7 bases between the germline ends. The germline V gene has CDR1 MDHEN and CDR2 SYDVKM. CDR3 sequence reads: CASSLFDSYEQYF. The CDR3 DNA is TGTGCCAGCAGTTTATTTGACAGCTACGAGCAGTACTTC.

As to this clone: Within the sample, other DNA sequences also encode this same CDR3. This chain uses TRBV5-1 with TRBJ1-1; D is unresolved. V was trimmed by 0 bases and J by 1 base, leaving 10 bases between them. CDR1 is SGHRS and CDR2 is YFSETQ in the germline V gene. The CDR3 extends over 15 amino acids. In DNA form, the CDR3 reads TGCGCCAGCAGCTTGGGGCCGGGGTCGAACACTGAAGCTTTCTTT. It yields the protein CASSLGPGSNTEAFF.

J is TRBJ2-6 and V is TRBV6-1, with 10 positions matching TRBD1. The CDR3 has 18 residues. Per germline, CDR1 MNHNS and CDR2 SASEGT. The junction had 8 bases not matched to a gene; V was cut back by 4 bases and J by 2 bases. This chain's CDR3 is CASSGRDRGKTGANVLTF. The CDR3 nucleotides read TGTGCCAGCAGTGGCCGGGACAGGGGAAAAACTGGGGCCAACGTCCTGACTTTC.

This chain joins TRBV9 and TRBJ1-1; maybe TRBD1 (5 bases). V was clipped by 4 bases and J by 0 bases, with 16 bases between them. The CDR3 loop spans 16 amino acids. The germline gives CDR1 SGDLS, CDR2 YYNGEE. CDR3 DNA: TGTGCCAGCAGCTTAACTACAGGCCCCCTGAACACTGAAGCTTTCTTT. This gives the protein CASSLTTGPLNTEAFF. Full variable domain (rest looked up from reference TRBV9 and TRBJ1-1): DSGVTQTPKHLITATGQRVTLRCSPRSGDLSVYWYQQSLDQGLQFLIQYYNGEERAKGNILERFSAQQFPDLHSELNLSSLELGDSALYFCASSLTTGPLNTEAFFGQGTRLTVV.

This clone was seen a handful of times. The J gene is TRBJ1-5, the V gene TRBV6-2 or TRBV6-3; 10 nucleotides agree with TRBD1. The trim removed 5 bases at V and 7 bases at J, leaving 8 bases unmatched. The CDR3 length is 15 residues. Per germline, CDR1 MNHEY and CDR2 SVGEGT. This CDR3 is CASSHRQGAWQPQHF. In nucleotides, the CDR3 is TGTGCCAGCAGTCACCGACAGGGGGCTTGGCAGCCCCAGCATTTT.

The CDR3 sequence: CATSDGRALGTNEKLFF. CDR3 coding DNA: TGTGCCACCAGTGACGGGCGGGCACTAGGGACTAATGAAAAACTGTTTTTT. This chain uses TRBV24-1 with TRBJ1-4; D unresolved. V shed 4 bases and J shed 2 bases, with 16 bases lying between them. Germline CDR1 KGHDR, CDR2 SFDVKD. The CDR3 has 17 residues.

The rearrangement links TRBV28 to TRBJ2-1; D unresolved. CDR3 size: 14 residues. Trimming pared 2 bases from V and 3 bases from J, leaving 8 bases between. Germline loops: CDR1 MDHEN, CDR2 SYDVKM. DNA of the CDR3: TGTGCCAGCAGTTTAAGTCCAGTCTACAATGAGCAGTTCTTC. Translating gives CASSLSPVYNEQFF.

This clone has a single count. The CDR3 protein is CASSPQGKAQHF. DNA of the CDR3: TGTGCCAGCTCACCCCAGGGAAAGGCCCAGCATTTT. V and J are TRBV18 and TRBJ1-5, with a possible D match to TRBD1 (5 bases). CDR3 length equals 12 residues. The germline V gene encodes CDR1 KGHSH and CDR2 LQKENI. With 3 bases removed from V and 11 bases from J, the gap between germline ends came to 11 bases.

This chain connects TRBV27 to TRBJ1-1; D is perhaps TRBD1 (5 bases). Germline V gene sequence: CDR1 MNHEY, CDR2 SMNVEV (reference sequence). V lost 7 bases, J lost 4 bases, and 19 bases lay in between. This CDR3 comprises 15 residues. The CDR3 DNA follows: TGTGCCAGCATCCGACAAGCAGGGATCGGCACTGAAGCTTTCTTT. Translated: CASIRQAGIGTEAFF.

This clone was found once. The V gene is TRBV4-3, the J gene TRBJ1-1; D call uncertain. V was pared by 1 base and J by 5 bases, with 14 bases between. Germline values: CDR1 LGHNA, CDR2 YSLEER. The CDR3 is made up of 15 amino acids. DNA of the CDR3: TGCGCCAGCAGCCAAGTCCCTGGCGCGGTAACTGAAGCTTTCTTT. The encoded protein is CASSQVPGAVTEAFF.

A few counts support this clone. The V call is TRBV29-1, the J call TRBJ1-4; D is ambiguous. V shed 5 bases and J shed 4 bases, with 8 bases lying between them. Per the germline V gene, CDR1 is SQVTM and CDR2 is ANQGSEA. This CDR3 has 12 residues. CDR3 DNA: TGCAGCGTTATTGAGGTTAATGAAAAACTGTTTTTT. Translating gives CSVIEVNEKLFF. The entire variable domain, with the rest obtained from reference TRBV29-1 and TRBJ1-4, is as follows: SAVISQKPSRDICQRGTSLTIQCQVDSQVTMMFWYRQQPGQSLTLIATANQGSEATYESGFVIDKFPISRPNLTFSTLTVSNMSPEDSSIYLCSVIEVNEKLFFGSGTQLSVL.

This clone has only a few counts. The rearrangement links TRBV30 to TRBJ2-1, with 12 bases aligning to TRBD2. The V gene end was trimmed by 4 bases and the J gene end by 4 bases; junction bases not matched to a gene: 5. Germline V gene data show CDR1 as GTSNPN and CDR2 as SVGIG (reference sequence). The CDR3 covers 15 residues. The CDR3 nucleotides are TGTGCCTGGACTAGCGGGAGGGCCGCTTACAATGAGCAGTTCTTC. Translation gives CAWTSGRAAYNEQFF.

The CDR3: CAKREGGTGELFF. The DNA of the CDR3 is TGTGCCAAACGGGAGGGCGGCACCGGGGAGCTGTTTTTT. The chain employs TRBV10-3 and TRBJ2-2, with 8 bases fitting TRBD2. CDR3 length: 13 amino acids. Per germline, CDR1 ENHRY and CDR2 SYGVKD. J lost 4 bases, V lost 10 bases, and 5 bases had no gene match.

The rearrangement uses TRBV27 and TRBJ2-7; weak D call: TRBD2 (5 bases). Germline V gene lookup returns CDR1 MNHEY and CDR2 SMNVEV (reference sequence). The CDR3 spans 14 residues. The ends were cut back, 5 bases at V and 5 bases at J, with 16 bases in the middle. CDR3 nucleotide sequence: TGTGCCAGCAGTAGAAGGGAGAAGTTTCACGAGCAGTACTTC. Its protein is CASSRREKFHEQYF.